Listed below are T cell receptor beta chains from one sample, sequenced in a study of blood T cell repertoires in COVID-19. Generated by immunoSEQ multiplex PCR, the TCRdb table keeps only in-frame clones and is missing some. Among approximately 300,000 clones listed, 80% to 90% were seen once. The sample consisted of PBMCs or T cells enriched from blood (not recorded which). The receptors here all came from a woman in her late teens or twenties who had recovered from COVID-19. The CDR3 runs from the conserved cysteine through the conserved F or W.

j_call	v_call	cdr3_aa
TRBJ2-7	TRBV30	CAWSTTRPEQYF
TRBJ1-1	TRBV10-3	CAISEDRAGTEAFF
TRBJ1-1	TRBV12-3/TRBV12-4	CASSPGSLGAFF
TRBJ1-2	TRBV19	CASKSGRGRYGYTF
TRBJ1-3	TRBV9	CASSAFTGLSGNTIYF
TRBJ1-1	TRBV30	CAWSAVDGAFF
TRBJ1-2	TRBV5-8	CASSLAGDRSIHF
TRBJ2-1	TRBV6-5	CASSYSRSLDKFF
TRBJ2-5	TRBV29-1	CSVAGDRATQYF
TRBJ1-1	TRBV10-3	CAISEGDRGRLTEAFF
TRBJ1-1	TRBV29-1	CSVYSTEAFF
TRBJ1-2	TRBV7-9	CASSPDRVNYGYTF
TRBJ1-4	TRBV4-2	CASSQDHRGANEKLFF
TRBJ1-2	TRBV7-9	CASSLVALEIYGYTF
TRBJ2-1	TRBV27	CASSLQGEQFF
TRBJ2-1	TRBV5-8	CASSSPGASGGDLVDEQFF
TRBJ1-1	TRBV4-1	CASSHTTGDYTEAFF
TRBJ1-2	TRBV7-3	CASSLGGANYGYTF
TRBJ1-1	TRBV28	CASSLGQGDTEAFF
TRBJ2-5	TRBV3-1/TRBV3-2	CASSQVSPETQYF
TRBJ2-7	TRBV12-3/TRBV12-4	CASSLGGTGNF
TRBJ2-1	TRBV19	CASSYGTSANNEQFF
TRBJ2-3	TRBV2	CASSRAGPDTQYF
TRBJ1-6	TRBV7-9	CASSYGQGNSPLHF
TRBJ2-5	TRBV3-1/TRBV3-2	CASSQVGGETQYF
TRBJ1-4	TRBV4-2	CASSHAGTRTNEKLFF
TRBJ2-7	TRBV5-1	CASSLGTGGAYEQYF
TRBJ2-2	TRBV9	CASSSRLAGGPGELFF
TRBJ1-5	TRBV27	CASSLSPYSNQPQHF
TRBJ2-2	TRBV3-1/TRBV3-2	CASSLWTGNTGELFF
TRBJ1-2	TRBV4-1	CASSQDRTGGESFWDYGYTF
TRBJ2-7	TRBV4-1	CASSQARLSSYEQYF
TRBJ2-2	TRBV27	CASSFFGGAGELFF
TRBJ1-5	TRBV27	CASSFQGYDQPQHF
TRBJ1-5	TRBV7-2	CASSSEKQGRQHF
TRBJ1-1	TRBV6-5	CASIAPAVNTEAFF
TRBJ2-7	TRBV4-1	CASSQETGTEGWEQYF
TRBJ2-7	TRBV4-1	CASSQVGTSTYEQYF
TRBJ2-3	TRBV2	CASSEDRGYTDTQYF
TRBJ2-1	TRBV5-1	CASSLGTEGGEQFF
TRBJ1-1	TRBV27	CASSEYLGRTEAFF
TRBJ2-5	TRBV5-4	CASSLGTQETQYF
TRBJ2-2	TRBV4-1	CASSQEVAGGHGELFF
TRBJ1-2	TRBV19	CASSTSGHLANYGYTF
TRBJ1-4	TRBV14	CASSHGQLDEKLFF